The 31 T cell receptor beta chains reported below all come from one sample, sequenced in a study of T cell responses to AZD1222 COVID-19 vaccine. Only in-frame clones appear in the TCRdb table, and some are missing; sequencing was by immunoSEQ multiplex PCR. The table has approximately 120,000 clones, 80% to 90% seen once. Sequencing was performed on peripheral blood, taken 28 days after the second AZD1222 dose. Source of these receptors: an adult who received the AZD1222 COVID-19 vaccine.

DNA for the CDR3: TGTGCCAGCGGGTGGCTAGGCCGGGAGCAGTACTTC. It encodes CASGWLGREQYF. This sequence joins TRBV11-2 and TRBJ2-7; D gene uncertain. The germline V gene encodes CDR1 SGHAT and CDR2 FQNNGV. This CDR3 contains 12 residues. Trimming took 8 bases from V and 7 from J, leaving 15 bases between them.

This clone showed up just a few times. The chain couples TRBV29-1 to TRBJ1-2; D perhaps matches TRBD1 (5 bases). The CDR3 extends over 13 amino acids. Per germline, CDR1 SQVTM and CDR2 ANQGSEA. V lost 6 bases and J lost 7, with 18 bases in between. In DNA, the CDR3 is TGCAGCGTCGCAGGGAACTTGGTACTTGGCTACACCTTC. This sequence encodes CSVAGNLVLGYTF.

CDR3 residues: CASSSGTPTYNEQFF. DNA of the CDR3: TGTGCCAGCAGCTCCGGGACCCCCACCTACAATGAGCAGTTCTTC. V usage is TRBV7-6 and J usage is TRBJ2-1; perhaps D is TRBD1 or TRBD2 (5 bases each). CDR3 length: 15 residues. Germline V gene lookup returns CDR1 SGHVS and CDR2 FNYEAQ. Trimming cost V 4 bases and J 2 bases, with 12 bases left between them.

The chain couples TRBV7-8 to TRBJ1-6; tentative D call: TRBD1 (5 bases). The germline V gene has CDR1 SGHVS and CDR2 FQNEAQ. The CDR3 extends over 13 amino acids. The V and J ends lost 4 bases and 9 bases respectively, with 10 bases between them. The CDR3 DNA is TGTGCCAGCAGCTCATCAGGGACTTCACCCCTCCACTTT. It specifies CASSSSGTSPLHF.

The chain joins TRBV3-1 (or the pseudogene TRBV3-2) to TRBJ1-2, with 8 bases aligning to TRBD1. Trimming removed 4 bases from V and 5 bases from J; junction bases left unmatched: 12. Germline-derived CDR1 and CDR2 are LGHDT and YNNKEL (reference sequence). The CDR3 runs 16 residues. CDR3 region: CASSPTDRALWYGYTF. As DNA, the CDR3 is TGTGCCAGCAGCCCGACGGACAGGGCTTTATGGTATGGCTACACCTTC.

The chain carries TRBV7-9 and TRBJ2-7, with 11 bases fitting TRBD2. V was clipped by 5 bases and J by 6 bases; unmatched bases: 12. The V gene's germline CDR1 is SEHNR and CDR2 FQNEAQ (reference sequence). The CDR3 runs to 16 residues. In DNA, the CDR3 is TGTGCCAGCAGCCTGAGATTAGCGGGAGGGCCACGCGAGCAGTACTTC. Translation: CASSLRLAGGPREQYF.

The CDR3 DNA reads TGTGCCAGTGCCGGGACAGGGACGACCGGGGAGCTGTTTTTT. Translating it yields CASAGTGTTGELFF. The chain joins TRBV6-5 to TRBJ2-2; TRBD1 agrees at 9 bases. The CDR3 has 14 residues. J was trimmed by 5 bases and V by 9 bases; bases with no gene match: 7. Germline V CDR1 and CDR2: MNHEY, SVGAGI.

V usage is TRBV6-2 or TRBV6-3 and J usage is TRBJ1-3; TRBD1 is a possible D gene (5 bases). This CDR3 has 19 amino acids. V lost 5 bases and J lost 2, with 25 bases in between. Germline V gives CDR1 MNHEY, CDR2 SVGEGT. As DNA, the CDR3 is TGTGCCAGCAGTCAAGGAATCCGGGACTGGAGAAGAACTGGAAACACCATATATTTT. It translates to CASSQGIRDWRRTGNTIYF.

The CDR3 nucleotides read TGTGCCAGCAGCGTACTAGGTAAGAGTGAGCAGTTCTTC. Amino acid sequence: CASSVLGKSEQFF. The chain carries TRBV3-1 (or the pseudogene TRBV3-2) and TRBJ2-1; D might be TRBD2 (5 bases). Looked up from germline, CDR1 is LGHDT and CDR2 is YNNKEL (reference sequence). The CDR3 has 13 amino acids. V was cut by 5 bases and J by 9 bases, with 14 bases left in between.

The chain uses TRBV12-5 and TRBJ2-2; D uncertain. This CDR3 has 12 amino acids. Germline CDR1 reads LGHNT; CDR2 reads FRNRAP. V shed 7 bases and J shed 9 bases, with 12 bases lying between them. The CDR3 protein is CASAEYQRELFF. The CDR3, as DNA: TGTGCTAGTGCCGAATACCAGAGGGAGCTGTTTTTT.

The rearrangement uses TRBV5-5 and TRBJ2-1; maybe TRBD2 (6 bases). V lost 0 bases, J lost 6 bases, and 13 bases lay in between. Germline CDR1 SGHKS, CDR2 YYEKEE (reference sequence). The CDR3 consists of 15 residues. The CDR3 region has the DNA TGTGCCAGCAGCTTGGGGGTAGCGGTAATCAATGAGCAGTTCTTC. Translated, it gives CASSLGVAVINEQFF.

As DNA, the CDR3 is TGTGCCAGCAGTGAAAGGGCGTGGACTCAAGCCTACAATGAGCAGTTCTTC. Amino acid sequence: CASSERAWTQAYNEQFF. The chain links TRBV6-1 to TRBJ2-1; possibly TRBD2 for D (5 bases). CDR3 length: 17 residues. Germline-derived CDR1 and CDR2 are MNHNS and SASEGT. The V end was cut by 2 bases, the J end by 2 bases, with 16 bases between.

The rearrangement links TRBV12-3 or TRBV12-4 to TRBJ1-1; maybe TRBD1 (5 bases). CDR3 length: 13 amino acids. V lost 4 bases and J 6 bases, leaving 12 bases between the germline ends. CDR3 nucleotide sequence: TGTGCCAGCAGTTGGGGGGTTCGCCCTGAAGCTTTCTTT. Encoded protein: CASSWGVRPEAFF.

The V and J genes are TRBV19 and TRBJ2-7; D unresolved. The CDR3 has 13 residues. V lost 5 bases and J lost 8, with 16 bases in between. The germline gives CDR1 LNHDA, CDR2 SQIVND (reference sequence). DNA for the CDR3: TGTGCCAGTAGTTCGGACCCCTTCTTGAAGCAGTACTTC. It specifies CASSSDPFLKQYF.

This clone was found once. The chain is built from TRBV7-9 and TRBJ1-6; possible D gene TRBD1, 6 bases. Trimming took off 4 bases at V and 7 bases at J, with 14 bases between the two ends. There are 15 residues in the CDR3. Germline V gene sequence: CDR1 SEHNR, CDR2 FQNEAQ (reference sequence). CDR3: CASSSRPGHNSPLHF. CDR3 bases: TGTGCCAGCAGCTCACGACCGGGACACAATTCACCCCTCCACTTT. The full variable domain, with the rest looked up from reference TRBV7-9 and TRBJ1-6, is DTGVSQNPRHKITKRGQNVTFRCDPISEHNRLYWYRQTLGQGPEFLTYFQNEAQLEKSRLLSDRFSAERPKGSFSTLEIQRTEQGDSAMYLCASSSRPGHNSPLHFGNGTRLTVT.

The CDR3 nucleotides read TGTGCCAGTAGCGCCGTTGACAGGGAGGCTGAAGCTTTCTTT. This codes for CASSAVDREAEAFF. The rearrangement links TRBV19 to TRBJ1-1, with TRBD1 matching 7 bases. V shed 6 bases and J 6 bases; nucleotides not matched to a gene: 10. This CDR3 is 14 amino acids long. Germline assignment: CDR1 LNHDA and CDR2 SQIVND (reference sequence).

This CDR3 is CARSLTSGSADTQYF. The CDR3 DNA sequence: TGTGCCAGAAGCCTGACTAGCGGGAGTGCAGATACGCAGTATTTT. The gene calls are TRBV5-3 and TRBJ2-3; 12 bases map to TRBD2. TRBV5-3 is recorded as an ORF, its role being uncertain. The CDR3 loop spans 15 amino acids. After removal of 4 bases from V and 4 bases from J, the junction contained 4 bases not matched to a gene.

CDR3 in DNA: TGTGCCAGCAGCCGGGACAGTAACTCTGGAAACACCATATATTTT. This sequence encodes CASSRDSNSGNTIYF. This chain connects TRBV7-6 to TRBJ1-3; 7 nucleotides agree with TRBD1. The V and J ends lost 5 bases and 0 bases, in that order; junction bases with no gene match: 4. This CDR3 region has 15 residues. Germline V CDR1 and CDR2: SGHVS, FNYEAQ.

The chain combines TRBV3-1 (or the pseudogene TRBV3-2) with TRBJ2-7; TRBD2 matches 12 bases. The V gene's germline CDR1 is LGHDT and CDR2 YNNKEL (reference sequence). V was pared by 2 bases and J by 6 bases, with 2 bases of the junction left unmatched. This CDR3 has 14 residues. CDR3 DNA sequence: TGTGCCAGCAGCCAACTAGCGGGAGGGGTCGAGCAGTACTTC. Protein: CASSQLAGGVEQYF.

The CDR3 nucleotides are TGCGCCAGCAGCTTGGGGGGGGGCTCCCAGCCCCAGCATTTT. This codes for CASSLGGGSQPQHF. The chain recombines TRBV5-1 with TRBJ1-5; TRBD1 is a possible D gene (6 bases). V gave up 0 bases and J gave up 7 bases, with 11 bases separating them. The CDR3 is made up of 14 amino acids. CDR1 and CDR2 (germline): SGHRS, YFSETQ.

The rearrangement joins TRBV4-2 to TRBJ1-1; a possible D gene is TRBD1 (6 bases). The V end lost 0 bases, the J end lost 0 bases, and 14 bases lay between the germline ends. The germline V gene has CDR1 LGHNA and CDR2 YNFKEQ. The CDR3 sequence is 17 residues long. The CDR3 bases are TGTGCCAGCAGCCAAGAGATCCGGACAGAGATGAACACTGAAGCTTTCTTT. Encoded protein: CASSQEIRTEMNTEAFF.

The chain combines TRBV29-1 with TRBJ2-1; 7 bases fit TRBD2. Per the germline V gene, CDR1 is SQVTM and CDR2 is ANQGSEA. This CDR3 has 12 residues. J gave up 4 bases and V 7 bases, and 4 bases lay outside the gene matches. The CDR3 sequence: CSGSGTYNEQFF. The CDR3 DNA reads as TGCAGCGGCAGCGGGACTTACAATGAGCAGTTCTTC.

In nucleotides, the CDR3 is TGTGCCAGCAGCGCCATAGGGACCGGGAATAATTCACCCCTCCACTTT. Translating it yields CASSAIGTGNNSPLHF. The chain links TRBV7-9 to TRBJ1-6; possible D gene TRBD1, 5 bases. The CDR3 runs to 16 residues. Germline V gene sequence: CDR1 SEHNR, CDR2 FQNEAQ (reference sequence). V was trimmed by 5 bases and J by 5 bases, leaving 16 bases between them.

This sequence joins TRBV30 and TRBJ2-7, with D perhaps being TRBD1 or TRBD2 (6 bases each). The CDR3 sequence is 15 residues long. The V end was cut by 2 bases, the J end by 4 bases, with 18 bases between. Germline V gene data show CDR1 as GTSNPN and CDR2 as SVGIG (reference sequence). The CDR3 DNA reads TGTGCCTGGAGTTCGGGCAGGGGAGGAGGATACGAGCAGTACTTC. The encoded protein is CAWSSGRGGGYEQYF. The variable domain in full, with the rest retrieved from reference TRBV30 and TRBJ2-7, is SQTIHQWPATLVQPVGSPLSLECTVEGTSNPNLYWYRQAAGRGLQLLFYSVGIGQISSEVPQNLSASRPQDRQFILSSKKLLLSDSGFYLCAWSSGRGGGYEQYFGPGTRLTVT.

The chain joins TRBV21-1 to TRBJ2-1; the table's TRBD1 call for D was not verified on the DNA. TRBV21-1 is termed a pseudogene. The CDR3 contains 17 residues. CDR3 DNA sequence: TGTGCCAGCAGCTTAGGGACAGGGCTTGGTAAGTCCCATGAGCAGTTCTTC. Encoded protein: CASSLGTGLGKSHEQFF.

CDR3 DNA sequence: TGTGCCAGCAGTACGGGGTCCTACGAGCAGTACTTC. Protein product: CASSTGSYEQYF. The V and J genes are TRBV12-3 or TRBV12-4 and TRBJ2-7, with D tentatively TRBD2 (5 bases). V was shortened by 5 bases and J by 1 base, with 6 bases between the two germline ends. The CDR3 covers 12 residues.

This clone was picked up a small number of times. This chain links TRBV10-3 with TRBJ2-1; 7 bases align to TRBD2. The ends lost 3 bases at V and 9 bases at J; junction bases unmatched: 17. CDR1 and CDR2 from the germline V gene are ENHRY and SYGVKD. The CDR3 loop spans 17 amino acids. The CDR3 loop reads CAISDRLAATSPGEQFF. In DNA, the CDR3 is TGTGCCATCAGTGATCGGCTAGCGGCTACTTCCCCCGGTGAGCAGTTCTTC.

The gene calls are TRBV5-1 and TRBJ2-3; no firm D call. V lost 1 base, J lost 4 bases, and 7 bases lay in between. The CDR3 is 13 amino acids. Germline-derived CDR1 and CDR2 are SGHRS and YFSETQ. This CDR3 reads CASSLYSSDTQYF. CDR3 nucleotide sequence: TGCGCCAGCAGCTTGTACTCATCAGATACGCAGTATTTT.

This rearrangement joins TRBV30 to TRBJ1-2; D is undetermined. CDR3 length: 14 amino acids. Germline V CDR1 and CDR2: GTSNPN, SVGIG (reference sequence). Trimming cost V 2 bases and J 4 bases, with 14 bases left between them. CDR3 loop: CAWSPRRTFYGYTF. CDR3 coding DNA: TGTGCCTGGAGTCCTCGACGGACCTTCTATGGCTACACCTTC.

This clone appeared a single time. The CDR3 bases are TGCGCCAGCAGCCCTGGGGCGAATGAAAAACTGTTTTTT. Protein: CASSPGANEKLFF. The V call is TRBV5-1, the J call TRBJ1-4; tentative D call: TRBD1 (5 bases). From germline, CDR1 is SGHRS and CDR2 YFSETQ. The CDR3 runs 13 residues. The ends were cut back, 4 bases at V and 5 bases at J, with 9 bases in the middle.

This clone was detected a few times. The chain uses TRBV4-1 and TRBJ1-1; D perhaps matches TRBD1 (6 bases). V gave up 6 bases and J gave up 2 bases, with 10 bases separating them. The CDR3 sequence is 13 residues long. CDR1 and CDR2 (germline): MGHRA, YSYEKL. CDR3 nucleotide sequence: TGCGCCAGCAGGCAACAGGGTAACACTGAAGCTTTCTTT. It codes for CASRQQGNTEAFF.